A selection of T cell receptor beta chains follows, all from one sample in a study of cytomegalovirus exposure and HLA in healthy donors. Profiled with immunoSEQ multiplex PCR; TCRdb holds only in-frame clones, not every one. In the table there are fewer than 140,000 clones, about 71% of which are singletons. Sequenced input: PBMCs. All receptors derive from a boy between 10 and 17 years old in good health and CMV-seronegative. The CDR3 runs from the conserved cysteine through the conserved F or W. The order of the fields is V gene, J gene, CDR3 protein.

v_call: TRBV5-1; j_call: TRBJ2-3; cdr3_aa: CASSSRPSGGAGDTQYF
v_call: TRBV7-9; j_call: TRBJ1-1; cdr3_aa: CASSLARVDTEAFF
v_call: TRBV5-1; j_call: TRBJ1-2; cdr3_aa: CASSADRGGYTF
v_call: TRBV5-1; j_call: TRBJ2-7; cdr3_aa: CASSPRGQSAYEQYF
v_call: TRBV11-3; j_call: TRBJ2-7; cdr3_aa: CASSQGASSYEQYF
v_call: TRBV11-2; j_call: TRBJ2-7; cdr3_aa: CASSSQGAYEQYF
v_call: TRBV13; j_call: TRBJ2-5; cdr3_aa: CASSPRMRAAQYF
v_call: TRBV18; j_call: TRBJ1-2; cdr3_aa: CASSPQQGSSNYGYTF
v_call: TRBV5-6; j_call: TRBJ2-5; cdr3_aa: CASSRGLQETQYF
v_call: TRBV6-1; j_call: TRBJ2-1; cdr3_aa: CASRRDREYNEQFF
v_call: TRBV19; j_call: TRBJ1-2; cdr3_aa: CASSSGDRGFGYTF
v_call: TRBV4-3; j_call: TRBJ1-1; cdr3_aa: CASSQDHRNTEAFF
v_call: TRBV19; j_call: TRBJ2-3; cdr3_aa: CASTRGGIPSTHTDTQYF
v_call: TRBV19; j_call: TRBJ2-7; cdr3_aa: CASSPTSGFLIYEQYF